The rows below give T cell receptor beta chains drawn from one sample of a study of early T cells in non-severe SARS-CoV-2 infection. TCRdb fed the 5' RACE reads into MiXCR, producing one record per CDR3 protein. The sample lists around 70,000 distinct CDR3 sequences, approximately 9.1% occurring once. Sequenced material: whole blood. These receptors were collected from an adult who was a healthcare worker with PCR-confirmed SARS-CoV-2 infection or an uninfected control (not recorded which). The CDR3 runs from the conserved cysteine through the conserved F or W. D genes are given only for firm matches. Size is stated for part of the rows, as once, few or many counts, or as a class when the clone is expanded.

CDR3nt	CDR3aa	d_gene	v_gene	abundance	j_gene
TGTGCCAGCAGCAGGACCGGGACTAGCGACTACGAGCAGTACTTC	CASSRTGTSDYEQYF	TRBD2	TRBV12-3/TRBV12-4	few	TRBJ2-7
TGCGCCAGCACGCTCACCACAGGGTCTGATACGCAGTATTTT	CASTLTTGSDTQYF	NA	TRBV5-1	few	TRBJ2-3
TGCGCCAGCAGCTTGGTTGGGGGAAACCCGCTTTTGGAGCAGTACTTC	CASSLVGGNPLLEQYF	NA	TRBV5-1	NA	TRBJ2-7
TGCAGTGCCCTCATGATAGCGGGATTGGGGAGCACAGATACGCAGTATTTT	CSALMIAGLGSTDTQYF	TRBD2	TRBV20-1	many	TRBJ2-3
TGCGCCAGCAGCGGAGCGGGAACCCACAATGAGCAGTTCTTC	CASSGAGTHNEQFF	TRBD2	TRBV4-3	NA	TRBJ2-1
TGTGCCAGCAGCTCCTGGGACGAGCAGTACTTC	CASSSWDEQYF	NA	TRBV11-2	NA	TRBJ2-7
TGCGCCAGCAGTGAGTTTCTTAGCGGGCTATACAATGAGCAGTTCTTC	CASSEFLSGLYNEQFF	TRBD2	TRBV10-1	NA	TRBJ2-1
TGTGCCAGCAGCAAAGGAGATTTAAAGGGGACAATCAACGAGCAGTACTTC	CASSKGDLKGTINEQYF	NA	TRBV21-1	NA	TRBJ2-7
TGTGCCAGCAGCTTAGCGGGAGGGTTAAGCTCCTACAATGAGCAGTTCTTC	CASSLAGGLSSYNEQFF	TRBD2	TRBV25-1	many	TRBJ2-1
TGTGCCATCAGAGCTAGCGGGGGCTCCTACGAGCAGTACTTC	CAIRASGGSYEQYF	TRBD2	TRBV10-3	NA	TRBJ2-7
TGCAGCGCCGTAGGACAGAACTATGGCTACACCTTC	CSAVGQNYGYTF	NA	TRBV29-1	many	TRBJ1-2
TGTGCCAGCAGCTCCGACGACAGGAGACCCATTAATGAAAAACTGTTTTTT	CASSSDDRRPINEKLFF	NA	TRBV7-9	NA	TRBJ1-4
TGTGCCAGCAGCTCGCCCGGGACAGGGATCAACGAGCAGTACTTC	CASSSPGTGINEQYF	TRBD1	TRBV11-2	NA	TRBJ2-7
TGCAGCGTTGAAGGGGCAAGCTCTGGGGCCAACGTCCTGACTTTC	CSVEGASSGANVLTF	NA	TRBV29-1	few	TRBJ2-6
TGCGCCAGCAGTGACTACGGTGAAGCTTTCTTT	CASSDYGEAFF	NA	TRBV10-1	few	TRBJ1-1
TGTGCCAGCACTCGACAGGGGGCGCGGGGTGGGGCCAACGTCCTGACTTTC	CASTRQGARGGANVLTF	TRBD1	TRBV6-6	many	TRBJ2-6
TGTGCCAGCAGCGTAGTCGACAGGGCTTTGGATGGCTACACCTTC	CASSVVDRALDGYTF	TRBD1	TRBV9	NA	TRBJ1-2
TGCAGTGCTACTCGGACCAGGCTGGGGGAGACCCAGTACTTC	CSATRTRLGETQYF	NA	TRBV20-1	many	TRBJ2-5
TGTGCCAGCCTGCACTTCTCCTCTGGGGCCAACGTCCTGACTTTC	CASLHFSSGANVLTF	NA	TRBV18	few	TRBJ2-6
TGCAGTGCACCGACAGGGGGCGCCTATGGCTACACCTTC	CSAPTGGAYGYTF	TRBD1	TRBV20-1	few	TRBJ1-2
TGTGCCAAAGCGGGAGGGCCGGGAGAGACCCAGTACTTC	CAKAGGPGETQYF	TRBD2	TRBV7-7	NA	TRBJ2-5
TGTGCCATCAGTGAGTCGGTGGGGTTCTCCTACAATGAGCAGTTCTTC	CAISESVGFSYNEQFF	NA	TRBV10-3	many	TRBJ2-1
TGTGCTAGCGGGCGGAGCTCCTACGAGCAGTACTTC	CASGRSSYEQYF	NA	TRBV12-5	many	TRBJ2-7
TGTGCCTGGACAGACCACACTGAAGCTTTCTTT	CAWTDHTEAFF	NA	TRBV30	NA	TRBJ1-1
TGTGCCAGCAGTGAAGCTTGGACTAGCGGGACCTACGAGCAGTACTTC	CASSEAWTSGTYEQYF	TRBD2	TRBV6-1	few	TRBJ2-7
TGCAGTGCTAGAGATTGGGACAGGGTCCTGTCCTACACCTTC	CSARDWDRVLSYTF	TRBD1	TRBV20-1	many	TRBJ1-2
TGTGCCAGCAGCTTGGAGGGTGCCCTGAACACTGAAGCTTTCTTT	CASSLEGALNTEAFF	NA	TRBV5-4	many	TRBJ1-1
TGTGCCAGCAGCTCGCAGAGCGTTACCTACGAGCAGTACTTC	CASSSQSVTYEQYF	NA	TRBV7-9	NA	TRBJ2-7
TGTGCCAGCAGTTTAGCGTTATCGGGTCAGCCCCAGCATTTT	CASSLALSGQPQHF	NA	TRBV12-3/TRBV12-4	NA	TRBJ1-5
TGCGCCAGCAGCCAAGACAGGGGCTCTGGGGCCAACGTCCTGACTTTC	CASSQDRGSGANVLTF	NA	TRBV4-1	medium-sized	TRBJ2-6
TGTGCCAGCAGCTCCTTCCATAATGAGCAGTTCTTC	CASSSFHNEQFF	NA	TRBV7-2	NA	TRBJ2-1
TGTGCCAGCAGTCTCAATCAAGCTGGGGCTTATGAAAAACTGTTTTTT	CASSLNQAGAYEKLFF	NA	TRBV27	NA	TRBJ1-4
TGTGCCAGCAGCCCCCCGCCGGGGGGTTCCTCAAACGAGCAGTACTTC	CASSPPPGGSSNEQYF	TRBD2	TRBV14	NA	TRBJ2-7
TGCGCCAGCAGCCAAGATTCGCTCCGGGAGACCCAGTACTTC	CASSQDSLRETQYF	NA	TRBV4-3	few	TRBJ2-5
TGCAGTGCTAGCACGCTAGCGGGAGATTTGCACAATGAGCAGTTCTTC	CSASTLAGDLHNEQFF	TRBD2	TRBV20-1	NA	TRBJ2-1
TGTGCCAGCAGCACCTCGGCCCGCGGGAGTTACAATGAGCAGTTCTTC	CASSTSARGSYNEQFF	TRBD2	TRBV3-1	NA	TRBJ2-1
TGTGCCAGCAGCGCAAGACAGGGGACGGAGGATGAAGCTTTCTTT	CASSARQGTEDEAFF	TRBD1	TRBV9	many	TRBJ1-1
TGCGCCAGCAGCCAAGATAACGGGGAGTGGAACTATGGCTACACCTTC	CASSQDNGEWNYGYTF	NA	TRBV4-1	many	TRBJ1-2
TGTGCCAGCAGCAGAGCACCCCGGCAGCAGCCCACAGATACGCAGTATTTT	CASSRAPRQQPTDTQYF	NA	TRBV11-2	NA	TRBJ2-3
TGCAGTGCTACAACTAGCGGGAGGGCATGGGAGCAGTTCTTC	CSATTSGRAWEQFF	TRBD2	TRBV20-1	NA	TRBJ2-1
TGCGCCAGCAGCTTGGAACGAGGCGGGACAGATACGCAGTATTTT	CASSLERGGTDTQYF	NA	TRBV5-1	few	TRBJ2-3
TGCGCCAGCAGCCTAGGACAGGGGGACACCGGGGAGCTGTTTTTT	CASSLGQGDTGELFF	TRBD1	TRBV4-3	many	TRBJ2-2
TGCGCCAGCAGTGAGTCGGCAGGGGGCCGTCTTGGCCCGGAGCAGTTCTTC	CASSESAGGRLGPEQFF	TRBD1	TRBV10-2	NA	TRBJ2-1
TGTGCCAGCAGCGGAAAACTAGCGGGACTTTACAATGAGCAGTTCTTC	CASSGKLAGLYNEQFF	TRBD2	TRBV6-5	NA	TRBJ2-1
TGTGCCAGCAGTAGCCCGACTAGCGGGAGTTCGCGTACCGGGGAGCTGTTTTTT	CASSSPTSGSSRTGELFF	TRBD2	TRBV2	NA	TRBJ2-2
TGTGCCAGCAGTTCAAACCCAAAGAAACATCAGCCCCAGCATTTT	CASSSNPKKHQPQHF	NA	TRBV27	many	TRBJ1-5
TGTGCCAGCAGCCCGTCCGGACAGGAGAACACTGAAGCTTTCTTT	CASSPSGQENTEAFF	TRBD1	TRBV7-9	NA	TRBJ1-1
TGTGCCAGCAGATTACCCGGGAGGCTCGAGCAGTACTTC	CASRLPGRLEQYF	TRBD2	TRBV28	once	TRBJ2-7
TGCAGCGTAACGAAGGGGCCCGGGGAGCTGTTTTTT	CSVTKGPGELFF	NA	TRBV29-1	many	TRBJ2-2
TGTGCCAGTAGCCTCGACAGGGCAAGTGGAAAGACCCAGTACTTC	CASSLDRASGKTQYF	TRBD1	TRBV19	few	TRBJ2-5
TGTGCCAGCAGCCAAGGCGCAGGCTATAGCAATCAGCCCCAGCATTTT	CASSQGAGYSNQPQHF	NA	TRBV4-2	NA	TRBJ1-5
TGTGCCAGCAGCTCGGCAGATACGCAGTATTTT	CASSSADTQYF	NA	TRBV5-4	many	TRBJ2-3
TGTGCCAGCAGCTTAGCGGGGGCCTATCAGCCCCAGCATTTT	CASSLAGAYQPQHF	NA	TRBV7-6	few	TRBJ1-5
TGTGGGGAAGACCCACCTCGTGGAGGCACAGATACGCAGTATTTT	CGEDPPRGGTDTQYF	NA	TRBV7-9	NA	TRBJ2-3
TGTGCCAGCAGCCCGAAAGCCGGGACTCGAGGCTACGAGCAGTACTTC	CASSPKAGTRGYEQYF	NA	TRBV3-1	few	TRBJ2-7
TGCAGCGTTGCAAAGGGCCCTGACACTGAAGCTTTCTTT	CSVAKGPDTEAFF	NA	TRBV29-1	few	TRBJ1-1
TGCAGCGAAATGACTAGCGATGAGCAGTTCTTC	CSEMTSDEQFF	TRBD2	TRBV29-1	many	TRBJ2-1
TGTGCCACCAGTCAAAACTCCTACGAGCAGTACTTC	CATSQNSYEQYF	NA	TRBV7-2	NA	TRBJ2-7
TGTGCCAGCTCACCAGGGAGCACAGGGGCCCGGAGTGAAAAACTGTTTTTT	CASSPGSTGARSEKLFF	TRBD1	TRBV18	many	TRBJ1-4
TGTGCCAGCTCCAGGGTGGACACTGAAGCTTTCTTT	CASSRVDTEAFF	NA	TRBV18	few	TRBJ1-1